The 8 T cell receptor beta chains given below trace back to one sample, sequenced in a study of shared clonotypes between healthy human individuals. TCRdb keeps only in-frame clones here, not all; method: immunoSEQ multiplex PCR. This table has roughly 760,000 clones, around 67% appearing once. The sequenced material came from memory CD4+ T cells sorted from blood. The sample's subset: CD45RA-negative fraction. These receptors were taken from a woman aged 25-40 years in good health.

The rearrangement joins TRBV5-1 to TRBJ2-1, with 8 bases fitting TRBD1. This CDR3 has 16 amino acids. Germline V lookup: CDR1 SGHRS, CDR2 YFSETQ. With V trimmed by 3 bases and J by 6 bases, 11 bases remained unmatched. This CDR3 reads CASSSIAGTGSNEQFF. In DNA form, the CDR3 reads TGCGCCAGCAGCTCAATAGCCGGGACAGGATCCAATGAGCAGTTCTTC. The full variable domain, with the rest looked up from reference TRBV5-1 and TRBJ2-1, is KAGVTQTPRYLIKTRGQQVTLSCSPISGHRSVSWYQQTPGQGLQFLFEYFSETQRNKGNFPGRFSGRQFSNSRSEMNVSTLELGDSALYLCASSSIAGTGSNEQFFGPGTRLTVL.

The chain is built from TRBV5-1 and TRBJ2-5; tentative D call: TRBD2 (6 bases). Trimming shortened V by 4 bases and J by 4 bases, and 20 bases separated the two germline ends. The V gene's germline CDR1 is SGHRS and CDR2 YFSETQ. The CDR3 spans 16 residues. The CDR3 region is CASSTNGYGGRETQYF. CDR3 nucleotides: TGCGCCAGCAGCACCAACGGGTACGGGGGTCGAGAGACCCAGTACTTC.

As to this clone: This sample includes further DNA sequences coding for the same CDR3. The chain carries TRBV19 and TRBJ2-7, with 14 bases matching TRBD2. This CDR3 comprises 15 residues. V lost 4 bases to trimming and J lost 5 bases; unmatched junction nucleotides: 4. Germline lookup yields CDR1 LNHDA and CDR2 SQIVND (reference sequence). CDR3: CASSTTSGRAHEQYF. The CDR3 region has the DNA TGTGCCAGTAGTACGACTAGCGGGAGGGCCCACGAGCAGTACTTC.

The chain is built from TRBV1 and TRBJ2-7; the table's D call, TRBD1, has no DNA check behind it. TRBV1 represents a pseudogene. This CDR3 has 17 amino acids. The CDR3: CTSSQDPSGGLAYEQYF. CDR3 in DNA: TGCACCAGCAGCCAAGATCCCTCTGGGGGCCTAGCCTACGAGCAGTACTTC.

The rearrangement joins TRBV15 to TRBJ1-3; possible D gene TRBD1, 5 bases. Trimming pared 2 bases from V and 0 bases from J, leaving 14 bases between. The CDR3 is made up of 17 amino acids. Germline values: CDR1 LNHNV, CDR2 YYDKDF (reference sequence). The CDR3 bases are TGTGCCACCAGCAGATTAGACAGTCTGTCCTCTGGAAACACCATATATTTT. Amino acid sequence: CATSRLDSLSSGNTIYF.

The V call is TRBV19, the J call TRBJ2-3; the D gene is possibly TRBD2 (6 bases). The CDR3 has 14 amino acids. Trimming shortened V by 2 bases and J by 2 bases, and 8 bases separated the two germline ends. Germline-derived CDR1 and CDR2 are LNHDA and SQIVND (reference sequence). The CDR3 loop is CASSIRGITDTQYF. The CDR3 bases are TGTGCCAGTAGTATACGCGGGATCACAGATACGCAGTATTTT. The whole variable domain, filled in from reference TRBV19 and TRBJ2-3, reads DGGITQSPKYLFRKEGQNVTLSCEQNLNHDAMYWYRQDPGQGLRLIYYSQIVNDFQKGDIAEGYSVSREKKESFPLTVTSAQKNPTAFYLCASSIRGITDTQYFGPGTRLTVL.

The CDR3: CASSPPSRNGYTF. The CDR3 DNA reads TGTGCCAGCTCACCACCGAGTAGAAATGGCTACACCTTC. The rearrangement links TRBV18 to TRBJ1-2; D remains ambiguous. CDR3 length: 13 amino acids. Germline values: CDR1 KGHSH, CDR2 LQKENI. Trimming removed 0 bases from V and 6 bases from J, with 8 bases in between.

This clone was counted only a few times. V gene TRBV5-5 combines with J gene TRBJ2-7; D is undetermined. Per the germline V gene, CDR1 is SGHKS and CDR2 is YYEKEE (reference sequence). Trimming took off 2 bases at V and 1 base at J, with 13 bases between the two ends. The CDR3 runs 15 residues. The CDR3: CASSLGPGGSYEQYF. DNA for the CDR3: TGTGCCAGCAGCTTAGGTCCAGGTGGTTCCTACGAGCAGTACTTC.